This entry lists 15 T cell receptor beta chains sequenced from one sample in a study of T cell repertoires in cytomegalovirus infection. TCRdb ran MiXCR on the reads and lists one entry per CDR3 protein. The sample includes more than 250,000 distinct CDR3 sequences, 25% of them seen just once. What these receptors recognize is not known. Here the sequenced sample was cultured PBMCs, taken from culture after CMV antigen stimulation. All receptors come from a human donor in good health (CMV status not recorded). Some clones in this sample may be carry-over from other donors' samples.

The chain employs TRBV5-6 and TRBJ2-7; TRBD2 is a possible D gene (5 bases). This CDR3 region has 15 residues. V shed 0 bases and J shed 0 bases, with 10 bases lying between them. Germline-derived CDR1 and CDR2 are SGHDT and YYEEEE. The CDR3 spells CASSLGAGSSYEQYF. In DNA, the CDR3 is TGTGCCAGCAGCTTGGGTGCGGGCAGCTCCTACGAGCAGTACTTC.

In this sample, this clonotype turned up a few times. The V gene is TRBV9, the J gene TRBJ2-2, with D possibly matching TRBD2 (6 bases). The CDR3 contains 15 residues. Germline-derived CDR1 and CDR2 are SGDLS and YYNGEE. The V end was cut by 4 bases, the J end by 6 bases, with 16 bases between. The DNA of the CDR3 is TGTGCCAGCAGCAATCGACCAGGCGGGGCCGGGGAGCTGTTTTTT. It codes for CASSNRPGGAGELFF.

V gene TRBV18 combines with J gene TRBJ2-1; 13 positions agree with TRBD2. With V trimmed by 1 base and J by 6 bases, 9 bases remained unmatched. The CDR3 has 18 residues. In germline, CDR1 is KGHSH, CDR2 LQKENI. The CDR3 loop reads CASSPLGLAGVTGNEQFF. In DNA form, the CDR3 reads TGTGCCAGCTCACCACTCGGACTAGCGGGAGTTACGGGCAATGAGCAGTTCTTC.

The chain has TRBV20-1 and TRBJ2-1; TRBD1 is a possible D gene (6 bases). V was cut by 3 bases and J by 13 bases, with 19 bases left in between. Germline V CDR1 and CDR2: DFQATT, SNEGSKA (reference sequence). The CDR3 loop spans 13 amino acids. As DNA, the CDR3 is TGCAGTGCTAGGCACAGGGACGGGGCTAGCCAGTTCTTC. Translated, it gives CSARHRDGASQFF.

The rearrangement uses TRBV19 and TRBJ1-1; D gene ambiguous. Germline CDR1 is LNHDA and CDR2 is SQIVND (reference sequence). V was shortened by 6 bases and J by 1 base, with 15 bases between the two germline ends. The CDR3 is 15 residues long. The CDR3 here is CASSASSLGNTEAFF. DNA of the CDR3: TGTGCCAGTAGCGCCAGTTCCCTCGGGAACACTGAAGCTTTCTTT.

This clonotype was recorded at least ten times. The chain is built from TRBV6-2 or TRBV6-3 and TRBJ2-1; 8 positions match TRBD2. CDR3 length: 15 amino acids. Germline V gene data show CDR1 as MNHEY and CDR2 as SVGEGT. V gave up 11 bases and J gave up 4 bases; unmatched junction bases: 13. CDR3 sequence: CAAVGRSGSYNEQFF. The DNA for the CDR3 is TGTGCCGCGGTGGGCCGGAGCGGGAGTTACAATGAGCAGTTCTTC.

This clonotype has ten or more counts. The J gene is TRBJ2-3, the V gene TRBV7-2, with 14 bases aligning to TRBD2. The junction had 0 bases not matched to a gene; V was cut back by 3 bases and J by 1 base. This CDR3 is built from 16 residues. Germline V CDR1 and CDR2: SGHTA, FQGNSA. In DNA, the CDR3 is TGTGCCAGCAGCTTGGGACTAGCGGGGGGCACAGATACGCAGTATTTT. The encoded protein is CASSLGLAGGTDTQYF.

This clonotype was counted between two and nine times. CDR3 coding DNA: TGTGCCAGCAAAAAGACTAGCGGGAGTGAGAATGAGCAGTTCTTC. It encodes CASKKTSGSENEQFF. The V gene is TRBV5-4, the J gene TRBJ2-1; 12 positions agree with TRBD2. J was trimmed by 7 bases and V by 6 bases; bases with no gene match: 8. CDR1 is SGHNT and CDR2 is YYREEE in the germline V gene (reference sequence). The length of the CDR3 is 15 residues.

This clonotype was detected many times. The chain links TRBV7-2 to TRBJ2-7; perhaps D is TRBD1 or TRBD2 (5 bases each). V gave up 0 bases and J gave up 6 bases, with 9 bases separating them. The CDR3 is 13 amino acids. The germline CDR1 and CDR2 sequences are SGHTA and FQGNSA. In nucleotides, the CDR3 is TGTGCCAGCAGCTTAGCGTCGGGGCGCGAGCAGTACTTC. It yields the protein CASSLASGREQYF. Based on the CDR3 plus reference TRBV7-2 and TRBJ2-7, the full variable domain is GAGVSQSPSNKVTEKGKDVELRCDPISGHTALYWYRQSLGQGLEFLIYFQGNSAPDKSGLPSDRFSAERTGGSVSTLTIQRTQQEDSAVYLCASSLASGREQYFGPGTRLTVT.

This clonotype was seen a few times. J is TRBJ2-7 and V is TRBV18; D uncertain. CDR1 is KGHSH and CDR2 is LQKENI in the germline V gene. This CDR3 spans 15 amino acids. Between the trimmed V and J ends, which lost 3 bases and 6 bases, there was a span of 18 bases. CDR3 loop: CASSPSGVTLGEQYV. CDR3 nucleotides: TGTGCCAGCTCACCGTCCGGTGTCACCCTAGGCGAGCAGTACGTC.

The gene calls are TRBV29-1 and TRBJ2-1, with 7 positions matching TRBD1. CDR1 SQVTM and CDR2 ANQGSEA come from the germline V gene. This CDR3 spans 14 amino acids. Trimming removed 5 bases from V and 8 bases from J; junction bases left unmatched: 12. CDR3 sequence (DNA): TGCAGCGTTAAACAGGGGATCGTGTTTCATGAGCAGTTCTTC. Encoded protein: CSVKQGIVFHEQFF.

This chain links TRBV5-6 with TRBJ1-2, with unresolved D. The CDR3 has 16 residues. Germline V CDR1 and CDR2: SGHDT, YYEEEE. The germline V and J ends were trimmed by 2 bases and 2 bases, with 16 bases remaining between them. Written as DNA, the CDR3 is TGTGCCAGCAGCTTTGGAGCCGCCAGCTTCAACTATGGCTACACCTTC. Protein: CASSFGAASFNYGYTF.

This chain uses TRBV12-3 or TRBV12-4 with TRBJ2-1; no firm D call. Trimming shortened V by 1 base and J by 10 bases, and 11 bases separated the two germline ends. This CDR3 has 13 amino acids. In nucleotides, the CDR3 is TGTGCCAGCAGTTTAGAACGGCCTTGGGAGCAGTTCTTC. This translates into CASSLERPWEQFF.

The CDR3 protein is CASSLGWENTEAFF. CDR3 nucleotides: TGTGCCAGCAGCTTAGGTTGGGAGAACACTGAAGCTTTCTTT. V usage is TRBV5-4 and J usage is TRBJ1-1; D remains ambiguous. This CDR3 contains 14 residues. Per the germline V gene, CDR1 is SGHNT and CDR2 is YYREEE (reference sequence). V was trimmed by 2 bases and J by 1 base, leaving 9 bases between them.

This clonotype appeared many times. This chain connects TRBV7-8 to TRBJ1-1; the D gene is possibly TRBD1 (6 bases). The germline V gene encodes CDR1 SGHVS and CDR2 FQNEAQ. V was shortened by 1 base and J by 10 bases, with 19 bases between the two germline ends. The CDR3 has 15 residues. CDR3 DNA: TGTGCCAGCAGCTTAGGGTACGGGGGCAGTTTCGTAGCTTTCTTT. Amino acid sequence: CASSLGYGGSFVAFF.